This entry is about one T cell receptor (beta chain). Naive CD8 populations comprised CD45RO-negative cells positively selected for CCR7, excluding terminally differentiated effector memory CD45RA+ cells. The data belong to a study of shared clonotypes between healthy human individuals. Over several immunoSEQ plates, each subset's genomic DNA was distributed in even portions. Assay used: immunoSEQ multiplex PCR; TCRdb lists only in-frame clones, some missing. The data hold about 2.1 million clones, with 80% to 95% observed a single time. Germline CDR1 MNHEY, CDR2 SMNVEV (reference sequence). The CDR3 is 14 amino acids. Trimming took 4 bases from V and 4 from J, leaving 12 bases between them.

The receptor's source is a man aged 18-30 years in good health. Some clones in this sample may be carry-over from other donors' samples. The rearrangement links TRBV27 to TRBJ2-3; maybe TRBD2 (6 bases). The sample comprised naive CD8+ T cells from PBMCs. Written as DNA, the CDR3 is TGTGCCAGCAGTTACGCGGGGTGGGCAGATACGCAGTATTTT. Its translation is CASSYAGWADTQYF.